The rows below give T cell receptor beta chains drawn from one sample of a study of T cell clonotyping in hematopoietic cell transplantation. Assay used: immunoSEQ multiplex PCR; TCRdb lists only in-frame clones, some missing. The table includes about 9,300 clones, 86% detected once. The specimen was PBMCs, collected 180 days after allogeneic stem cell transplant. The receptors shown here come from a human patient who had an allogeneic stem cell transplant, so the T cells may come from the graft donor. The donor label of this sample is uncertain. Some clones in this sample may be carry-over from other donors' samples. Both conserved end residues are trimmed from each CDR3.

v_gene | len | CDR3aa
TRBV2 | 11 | ASSVRTGNTIY
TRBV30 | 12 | AGFGTLTSYEQY
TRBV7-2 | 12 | ASSRGQLQETQY
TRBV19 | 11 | ASSRSPSSEQF
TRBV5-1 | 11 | ASSQGQGADLF
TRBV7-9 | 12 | ASSPDRLNSPLH
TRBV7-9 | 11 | ASSLNQGDGYT
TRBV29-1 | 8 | SVEAAGVY
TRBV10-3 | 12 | AISATGGGQPQH
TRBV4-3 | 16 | ASSHEPLGGASGYEQY
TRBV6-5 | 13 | ASSFSAGLKAEAF
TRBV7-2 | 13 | ASSRQGGATDTQY
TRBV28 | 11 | ASGGQVGTEAF
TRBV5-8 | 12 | AFNSGGGTGELF
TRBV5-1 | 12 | ASSLGQGADTQY
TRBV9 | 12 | ASSAEGGTQTQY
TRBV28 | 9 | ASSFQTEQY
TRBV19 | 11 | ASRSQDTYEQY
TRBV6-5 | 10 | ASSLNNYGYT
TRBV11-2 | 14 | ASSLDAPLGDQPQH
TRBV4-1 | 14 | ASSQDGFRTDQPQH
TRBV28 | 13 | ASSLLTGTNYGYT